This T cell receptor (beta chain) was identified in a study of T cell responses to AZD1222 COVID-19 vaccine. The repertoire was sequenced with immunoSEQ multiplex PCR; TCRdb's copy has only in-frame clones and lacks some. The sample includes roughly 140,000 clones, around 90% seen only once; the top ten take just under 2%. The CDR3 totals 13 residues. V was cut by 2 bases and J by 8 bases, with 11 bases left in between. The germline V gene encodes CDR1 PRHDT and CDR2 FYEKMQ (reference sequence). The sequencing used peripheral blood, collected 28 days after the second AZD1222 dose. The V gene is TRBV13, the J gene TRBJ2-3, with unresolved D. This receptor was taken from an adult who received the AZD1222 COVID-19 vaccine. The CDR3 DNA reads TGTGCCAGCAGCTTATCCCCCGTGGGTACGCAGTATTTT. Amino acid sequence: CASSLSPVGTQYF. The full variable domain, completed using reference TRBV13 and TRBJ2-3, is AAGVIQSPRHLIKEKRETATLKCYPIPRHDTVYWYQQGPGQDPQFLISFYEKMQSDKGSIPDRFSAQQFSDYHSELNMSSLELGDSALYFCASSLSPVGTQYFGPGTRLTVL.